This TCR beta chain was obtained from a study of blood T cells in healthy people across ages. Findings of the study overall: Not knowing donor CMV status may have confounded expanded clonotype changes.

Concerning this clonotype itself: The target antigen is unknown.

Through a sample-barcoded 5' primer and a J-beta primer mix, a second PCR was run for roughly 7 to 11 cycles. The template-switch adaptor, which had 12 random nucleotides, put a tag on each cDNA molecule. MiXCR, run by TCRdb on the 5' RACE reads, gives a single entry per CDR3 protein. Of 1.5 million to 2 million distinct CDR3 sequences in the sample, 28% were seen once. The CDR3 totals 15 residues. The germline gives CDR1 SGHTA, CDR2 FQGNSA. Trimming took 2 bases from V and 5 from J, leaving 15 bases between them. PBMCs numbering at least 6.5 million were isolated per sample. Each sample yielded at least 5.5 micrograms of PBMC total RNA.

The sequence was collected from a woman in her twenties or thirties in good health. Sequenced material: blood. This rearrangement joins TRBV7-2 to TRBJ2-5; tentative D call: TRBD2 (5 bases). The CDR3 DNA sequence: TGTGCCAGCAGCTTATCCCAAGGGCCGGGGGAGACCCAGTACTTC. It yields the protein CASSLSQGPGETQYF.